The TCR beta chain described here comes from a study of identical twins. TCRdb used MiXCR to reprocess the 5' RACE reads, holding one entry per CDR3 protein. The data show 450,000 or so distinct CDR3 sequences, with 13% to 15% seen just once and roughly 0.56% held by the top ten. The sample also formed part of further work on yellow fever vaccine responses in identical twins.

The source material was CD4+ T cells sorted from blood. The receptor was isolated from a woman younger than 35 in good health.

CDR3 sequence: CASSQGRLAGVDEQFF. The DNA of the CDR3 is TGCGCCAGCAGCCAAGGTCGTCTAGCGGGAGTGGATGAGCAGTTCTTC. The J gene is TRBJ2-1, the V gene TRBV4-3; 10 positions match TRBD2. Germline V gene sequence: CDR1 LGHNA, CDR2 YSLEER. The CDR3 loop spans 16 amino acids. V gave up 1 base and J gave up 8 bases; unmatched junction bases: 8.